The 17 T cell receptor beta chains below come from one sample, sequenced in a study of beta chain features in type 1 diabetes. The whole isolated RNA underwent reverse transcription, so sequencing captured expressed TCRB transcripts. Here immunoSEQ multiplex PCR was the method, and the copy in TCRdb shows in-frame clones only, minus some. The sample includes about 360,000 clones, roughly 12% seen only once; the top ten take approximately 0.015%. Sequenced: naive CD4+ T cells from blood. The receptors come from a man aged 18 to 35 in good health.

The chain is built from TRBV6-5 and TRBJ2-3; D remains ambiguous. This CDR3 is built from 16 residues. V lost 0 bases and J lost 0, with 10 bases in between. CDR1 and CDR2 (germline): MNHEY, SVGAGI. This CDR3 is CASSYSGRASTDTQYF. DNA of the CDR3: TGTGCCAGCAGTTACTCGGGCAGAGCTAGCACAGATACGCAGTATTTT.

The genes are TRBV7-2 and TRBJ1-5; maybe TRBD1 (5 bases). Germline V gene sequence: CDR1 SGHTA, CDR2 FQGNSA. This CDR3 is 15 amino acids long. V was trimmed by 4 bases and J by 4 bases, leaving 14 bases between them. DNA of the CDR3: TGTGCCAGCAGCTCAAATAGGGGCCCGAATCAGCCCCAGCATTTT. This encodes CASSSNRGPNQPQHF.

This clone was seen only a few times. V and J are TRBV28 and TRBJ2-7; D is perhaps TRBD2 (7 bases). The CDR3 loop spans 15 amino acids. The V gene's germline CDR1 is MDHEN and CDR2 SYDVKM. V gave up 7 bases and J gave up 5 bases, with 21 bases separating them. The CDR3, as DNA: TGTGCCAGCATTCCCCCGGTGGGGGGGCGCAACGAGCAGTACTTC. This gives the protein CASIPPVGGRNEQYF.

CDR3 region: CASSSPGREYNEQFF. The CDR3 bases are TGTGCCAGCAGCTCCCCCGGCAGGGAATACAATGAGCAGTTCTTC. This rearrangement joins TRBV7-3 to TRBJ2-1; tentatively, D is TRBD1 (5 bases). Trimming shortened V by 4 bases and J by 4 bases, and 14 bases separated the two germline ends. The length of the CDR3 is 15 residues. Germline V gene data show CDR1 as SGHTA and CDR2 as FQGTGA. Full variable domain (remainder filled in from reference TRBV7-3 and TRBJ2-1): GAGVSQTPSNKVTEKGKYVELRCDPISGHTALYWYRQSLGQGPEFLIYFQGTGAADDSGLPNDRFFAVRPEGSVSTLKIQRTERGDSAVYLCASSSPGREYNEQFFGPGTRLTVL.

V gene TRBV5-5 combines with J gene TRBJ2-7; weak D call: TRBD2 (5 bases). The CDR3 covers 16 residues. The V gene lost 6 bases and the J gene lost 2 bases, with 21 bases spanning the gap. Germline assignment: CDR1 SGHKS and CDR2 YYEKEE (reference sequence). For the CDR3, the DNA is TGTGCCAGCACCCCTGATTTACGGGGAACAGCCTACGAGCAGTACTTC. Its protein product is CASTPDLRGTAYEQYF.

This chain joins TRBV14 and TRBJ2-1, with TRBD2 matching 10 bases. The CDR3 loop spans 18 amino acids. Germline assignment: CDR1 SGHDN and CDR2 FVKESK. The V gene end was trimmed by 4 bases and the J gene end by 0 bases; junction bases not matched to a gene: 9. CDR3 DNA sequence: TGTGCCAGCAGCCGTGCTAGCGGGAGTGGGAGCTCCTACAATGAGCAGTTCTTC. Translating it yields CASSRASGSGSSYNEQFF.

The chain carries TRBV5-6 and TRBJ1-6; no definite D call. This CDR3 has 15 amino acids. The V gene's germline CDR1 is SGHDT and CDR2 YYEEEE. V lost 0 bases, J lost 9 bases, and 13 bases lay in between. The CDR3 region is CASSLALQAGSPLHF. The CDR3 bases are TGTGCCAGCAGCTTGGCGCTCCAGGCCGGTTCACCCCTCCACTTT.

This clone was seen more than once but under ten times. The rearrangement links TRBV28 to TRBJ2-7; 7 positions agree with TRBD2. Germline loops: CDR1 MDHEN, CDR2 SYDVKM. The length of the CDR3 is 14 residues. V lost 3 bases and J lost 0; bases outside the gene matches: 2. This CDR3 reads CASSLSGGSYEQYF. The CDR3 DNA reads TGTGCCAGCAGTTTGTCGGGAGGCTCCTACGAGCAGTACTTC.

CDR3 region: CASSQGPLGGPGETQYF. As DNA, the CDR3 is TGTGCCAGCAGCCAAGGGCCCCTGGGAGGCCCGGGGGAGACCCAGTACTTC. This rearrangement joins TRBV4-2 to TRBJ2-5; D possibly corresponds to TRBD2 (6 bases). The V and J ends lost 1 base and 5 bases respectively, with 20 bases between them. This CDR3 region has 17 residues. CDR1 and CDR2 from the germline V gene are LGHNA and YNFKEQ.

The chain joins TRBV9 to TRBJ2-7; tentative D call: TRBD1 (6 bases). Per the germline V gene, CDR1 is SGDLS and CDR2 is YYNGEE. The CDR3 has 15 amino acids. Trimming shortened V by 0 bases and J by 2 bases, and 12 bases separated the two germline ends. The DNA for the CDR3 is TGTGCCAGCAGCGTAGAGACAGGCGAGACCTACGAGCAGTACTTC. Translation: CASSVETGETYEQYF.

This clone was observed a few times. The chain couples TRBV28 to TRBJ1-1; D gene uncertain. The germline V gene has CDR1 MDHEN and CDR2 SYDVKM. Deletions cut 8 bases from V and 1 base from J, with 8 bases between. CDR3 length: 12 amino acids. As DNA, the CDR3 is TGTGCCAGCTGTAATTGGAACACTGAAGCTTTCTTT. Protein: CASCNWNTEAFF.

The chain employs TRBV5-6 and TRBJ1-2; 9 bases are shared with TRBD1. CDR1 is SGHDT, CDR2 YYEEEE, per germline. V was clipped by 4 bases and J by 8 bases; unmatched bases: 9. This CDR3 comprises 14 residues. CDR3 region: CASSHRDRVGGYTF. CDR3 coding DNA: TGTGCCAGCAGCCACCGGGACAGGGTTGGGGGCTACACCTTC.

This clone occurred a few times. This chain links TRBV11-2 with TRBJ2-2; D call uncertain. In germline, CDR1 is SGHAT, CDR2 FQNNGV. V was pared by 7 bases and J by 5 bases, with 14 bases between. The CDR3 is 14 residues long. The CDR3 spells CASTRFPQTGELFF. Here the CDR3 DNA reads TGTGCCAGCACCCGATTCCCACAGACCGGGGAGCTGTTTTTT.

This clone was recorded a few times. The chain recombines TRBV30 with TRBJ2-1, with D unresolved. Germline V gives CDR1 GTSNPN, CDR2 SVGIG (reference sequence). Trimming pared 0 bases from V and 9 bases from J, leaving 15 bases between. The CDR3 spans 14 residues. The CDR3 spells CAWSVTRYEGEQFF. The CDR3 DNA reads as TGTGCCTGGAGTGTAACCAGGTACGAAGGTGAGCAGTTCTTC. The variable domain in full, completed from reference TRBV30 and TRBJ2-1, reads SQTIHQWPATLVQPVGSPLSLECTVEGTSNPNLYWYRQAAGRGLQLLFYSVGIGQISSEVPQNLSASRPQDRQFILSSKKLLLSDSGFYLCAWSVTRYEGEQFFGPGTRLTVL.

The rearrangement joins TRBV11-2 to TRBJ2-2, with 8 bases lining up with TRBD2. There are 15 residues in the CDR3. V was clipped by 6 bases and J by 6 bases; unmatched bases: 9. Looked up from germline, CDR1 is SGHAT and CDR2 is FQNNGV. CDR3 amino acids: CASRRPGGGSGELFF. The CDR3 DNA sequence: TGTGCCAGCAGACGCCCTGGCGGGGGGTCCGGGGAGCTGTTTTTT.

This clone was detected only once. The rearrangement uses TRBV10-3 and TRBJ2-3, with D unclear. Germline CDR1 reads ENHRY; CDR2 reads SYGVKD. The CDR3 consists of 13 residues. Between the trimmed V and J ends, which lost 4 bases and 4 bases, there was a span of 9 bases. CDR3: CAISVMSADTQYF. The CDR3 DNA reads as TGTGCCATCAGTGTAATGTCGGCAGATACGCAGTATTTT.

This clone was detected a few times. The CDR3 spells CASSKRGVRDTEAFF. The DNA for the CDR3 is TGTGCCAGCAGTAAAAGAGGTGTCAGGGACACTGAAGCTTTCTTT. This rearrangement joins TRBV7-9 to TRBJ1-1, with D perhaps TRBD1 (5 bases). V was shortened by 6 bases and J by 3 bases, with 17 bases between the two germline ends. The V gene's germline CDR1 is SEHNR and CDR2 FQNEAQ (reference sequence). The CDR3 totals 15 residues.